These 18 T cell receptor beta chains were all obtained from the same sample, sequenced in a study of T cell responses to AZD1222 COVID-19 vaccine. Profiled with immunoSEQ multiplex PCR; TCRdb holds only in-frame clones, not every one. Among roughly 200,000 clones listed, about 91% were seen once. This specimen consisted of peripheral blood, obtained on day 0 of AZD1222 vaccination. These receptors were taken from an adult in good health.

This chain joins TRBV5-1 and TRBJ2-1; D is ambiguous. CDR3 size: 13 residues. V was clipped by 4 bases and J by 4 bases, with 9 bases between them. Germline V gene lookup returns CDR1 SGHRS and CDR2 YFSETQ. The DNA for the CDR3 is TGCGCCAGCAGCCCTTGGATTTACAATGAGCAGTTCTTC. Amino acid sequence: CASSPWIYNEQFF.

This clone was seen only once. The V and J genes are TRBV5-4 and TRBJ2-7; D possibly corresponds to TRBD1 (6 bases). V gave up 2 bases and J gave up 5 bases, with 14 bases separating them. Germline CDR1 reads SGHNT; CDR2 reads YYREEE (reference sequence). The CDR3 totals 14 residues. The CDR3 is CASSLRRGSHEQYF. The CDR3 nucleotides are TGTGCCAGCAGCTTACGCAGGGGTTCCCACGAGCAGTACTTC.

CDR3 in amino acids: CASSLGWQIIDEQYF. The CDR3 nucleotides read TGTGCCAGCAGCTTAGGGTGGCAGATTATCGACGAGCAGTACTTC. This rearrangement joins TRBV11-2 to TRBJ2-7; D remains unclear. The CDR3 has 15 amino acids. Per the germline V gene, CDR1 is SGHAT and CDR2 is FQNNGV. V lost 1 base to trimming and J lost 5 bases, with 15 bases between them. The full variable domain, its missing parts supplied by reference TRBV11-2 and TRBJ2-7, is EAGVAQSPRYKIIEKRQSVAFWCNPISGHATLYWYQQILGQGPKLLIQFQNNGVVDDSQLPKDRFSAERLKGVDSTLKIQPAKLEDSAVYLCASSLGWQIIDEQYFGPGTRLTVT.

V and J are TRBV7-9 and TRBJ1-4; the match to TRBD1 covers 8 bases. Looked up from germline, CDR1 is SEHNR and CDR2 is FQNEAQ (reference sequence). CDR3 length: 15 amino acids. J lost 3 bases, V lost 6 bases, and 6 bases had no gene match. The CDR3 DNA follows: TGTGCCAGCAGTTTCGGACAGGGATCTAATGAAAAACTGTTTTTT. The encoded protein is CASSFGQGSNEKLFF.

The chain uses TRBV29-1 and TRBJ1-1; D remains unclear. This CDR3 contains 12 residues. CDR1 and CDR2 (germline): SQVTM, ANQGSEA. V shed 7 bases and J shed 3 bases, with 12 bases lying between them. This CDR3 reads CSALDLYTEAFF. DNA for the CDR3: TGCAGCGCTCTGGACCTTTACACTGAAGCTTTCTTT.

The V gene is TRBV6-1, the J gene TRBJ1-3, with 9 positions matching TRBD1. CDR3 length: 16 residues. Germline-derived CDR1 and CDR2 are MNHNS and SASEGT. J lost 2 bases, V lost 4 bases, and 6 bases had no gene match. The DNA of the CDR3 is TGTGCCAGCAGTGCTACAGGGGGCTGGACTGGAAACACCATATATTTT. This codes for CASSATGGWTGNTIYF.

The V call is TRBV7-2, the J call TRBJ1-3; D is undetermined. CDR1 is SGHTA, CDR2 FQGNSA, per germline. The CDR3 has 16 residues. Trimming removed 5 bases at V and 0 bases at J, with 14 bases between. The CDR3 loop reads CASSTGRTGSGNTIYF. The CDR3 nucleotides read TGTGCCAGCAGCACGGGCCGAACGGGCTCTGGAAACACCATATATTTT. The variable domain in full, completed from reference TRBV7-2 and TRBJ1-3, reads GAGVSQSPSNKVTEKGKDVELRCDPISGHTALYWYRQSLGQGLEFLIYFQGNSAPDKSGLPSDRFSAERTGGSVSTLTIQRTQQEDSAVYLCASSTGRTGSGNTIYFGEGSWLTVV.

This chain links TRBV2 with TRBJ1-4; D is perhaps TRBD1 (6 bases). Trimming removed 4 bases at V and 5 bases at J, with 8 bases between. CDR1 and CDR2 (germline): SNHLY, FYNNEI. The CDR3 length is 13 residues. The CDR3 sequence is CASSGGRNEKLFF. DNA for the CDR3: TGTGCCAGCAGTGGGGGGCGAAATGAAAAACTGTTTTTT.

This clone has just one count. The chain uses TRBV7-8 and TRBJ2-7; D uncertain. Trimming stripped 6 bases from V and 3 bases from J, with 12 bases between. From germline, CDR1 is SGHVS and CDR2 FQNEAQ. The CDR3 totals 13 residues. CDR3 nucleotide sequence: TGTGCCAGCAGACCCAGTGGGATCTACGAGCAGTACTTC. Its protein product is CASRPSGIYEQYF.

This chain connects TRBV12-3 or TRBV12-4 to TRBJ2-3, with D unclear. CDR3 length: 13 amino acids. The V end was cut by 2 bases, the J end by 1 base, with 4 bases between. The CDR3 protein is CASSLQGTDTQYF. The CDR3 DNA sequence: TGTGCCAGCAGTTTACAGGGCACAGATACGCAGTATTTT.

V usage is TRBV12-3 or TRBV12-4 and J usage is TRBJ2-7; D not resolved. This CDR3 is built from 12 residues. Trimming shortened V by 4 bases and J by 5 bases, and 9 bases separated the two germline ends. The CDR3 region has the DNA TGTGCCAGCAGTTCCCGGTACGACGAGCAGTACTTC. It yields the protein CASSSRYDEQYF.

The chain joins TRBV9 to TRBJ2-1; TRBD2 matches at 10 bases. J lost 7 bases, V lost 3 bases, and 7 bases had no gene match. The CDR3 loop spans 15 amino acids. The V gene's germline CDR1 is SGDLS and CDR2 YYNGEE. CDR3 sequence (DNA): TGTGCCAGCAGCGAGCTAGCGGGGGCCGCGAATGAGCAGTTCTTC. It yields the protein CASSELAGAANEQFF. Together with reference TRBV9 and TRBJ2-1, the CDR3 gives the full variable domain: DSGVTQTPKHLITATGQRVTLRCSPRSGDLSVYWYQQSLDQGLQFLIQYYNGEERAKGNILERFSAQQFPDLHSELNLSSLELGDSALYFCASSELAGAANEQFFGPGTRLTVL.

The rearrangement links TRBV5-1 to TRBJ2-2, with 8 bases matching TRBD1. Germline trimming cut 4 bases from V and 4 bases from J; bases unmatched to any gene: 6. Germline values: CDR1 SGHRS, CDR2 YFSETQ. The CDR3 is 15 residues long. CDR3 in amino acids: CASSTDRGGTGELFF. CDR3 in DNA: TGCGCCAGCAGCACCGACAGGGGAGGCACCGGGGAGCTGTTTTTT. Filled out from reference TRBV5-1 and TRBJ2-2, the complete variable domain reads KAGVTQTPRYLIKTRGQQVTLSCSPISGHRSVSWYQQTPGQGLQFLFEYFSETQRNKGNFPGRFSGRQFSNSRSEMNVSTLELGDSALYLCASSTDRGGTGELFFGEGSRLTVL.

The V call is TRBV5-5, the J call TRBJ2-3, with D possibly called TRBD1 or TRBD2 (5 bases each). Trimming took off 3 bases at V and 4 bases at J, with 24 bases between the two ends. CDR3 length: 18 amino acids. Germline V gives CDR1 SGHKS, CDR2 YYEKEE (reference sequence). CDR3 DNA: TGTGCCAGCAGCTCGCCAATCGTGGGGACGTGGGGTGCAGATACGCAGTATTTT. Its translation is CASSSPIVGTWGADTQYF.

V usage is TRBV6-2 or TRBV6-3 and J usage is TRBJ1-5; tentative D call: TRBD1 (5 bases). The CDR3 length is 14 residues. Germline CDR1 reads MNHEY; CDR2 reads SVGEGT. Trimming shortened V by 2 bases and J by 4 bases, and 9 bases separated the two germline ends. CDR3 sequence: CASSYRGWNQPQHF. In DNA form, the CDR3 reads TGTGCCAGCAGTTACAGGGGATGGAATCAGCCCCAGCATTTT.

The chain couples TRBV12-3 or TRBV12-4 to TRBJ2-1, with TRBD1 matching over 8 bases. The CDR3 extends over 13 amino acids. Trimming at V came to 6 bases and at J to 7 bases, leaving 5 bases not matched to a gene. This CDR3 reads CASRRTGRNEQFF. CDR3 in DNA: TGTGCCAGCAGACGGACAGGGCGGAATGAGCAGTTCTTC.

This chain links TRBV28 with TRBJ2-2; D is perhaps TRBD2 (7 bases). The germline V gene has CDR1 MDHEN and CDR2 SYDVKM. V dropped 8 bases and J dropped 7 bases, with 20 bases sitting between them. The CDR3 is made up of 15 amino acids. The chain's CDR3 is CASSVIGGQGGELFF. In DNA form, the CDR3 reads TGTGCCAGCTCCGTCATCGGGGGGCAGGGCGGGGAGCTGTTTTTT.

This sequence joins TRBV7-2 and TRBJ1-5, with no clear D. The CDR3 has 13 residues. The V gene lost 3 bases and the J gene lost 1 base, with 4 bases spanning the gap. The V gene's germline CDR1 is SGHTA and CDR2 FQGNSA. The CDR3 DNA is TGTGCCAGCAGCTTCTACAGCAATCAGCCCCAGCATTTT. It yields the protein CASSFYSNQPQHF. The entire variable domain, with the rest obtained from reference TRBV7-2 and TRBJ1-5, is as follows: GAGVSQSPSNKVTEKGKDVELRCDPISGHTALYWYRQSLGQGLEFLIYFQGNSAPDKSGLPSDRFSAERTGGSVSTLTIQRTQQEDSAVYLCASSFYSNQPQHFGDGTRLSIL.